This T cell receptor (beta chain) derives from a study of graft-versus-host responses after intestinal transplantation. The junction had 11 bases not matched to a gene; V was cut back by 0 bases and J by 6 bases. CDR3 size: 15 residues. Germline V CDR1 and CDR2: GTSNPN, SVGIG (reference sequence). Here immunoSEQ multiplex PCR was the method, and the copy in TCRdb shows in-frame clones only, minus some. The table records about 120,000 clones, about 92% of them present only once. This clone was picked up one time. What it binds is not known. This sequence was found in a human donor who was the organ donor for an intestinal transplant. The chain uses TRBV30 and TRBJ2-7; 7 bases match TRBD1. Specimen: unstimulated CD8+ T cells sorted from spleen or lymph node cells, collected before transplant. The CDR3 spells CAWSVGGQPYVEQYF. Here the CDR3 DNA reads TGTGCCTGGAGTGTAGGGGGACAGCCCTATGTCGAGCAGTACTTC.